This TCR beta chain comes out of a study of control samples from healthy donors and cancer patients. The protocol was immunoSEQ multiplex PCR, while the TCRdb copy is restricted to in-frame clones and leaves out a portion. The profile shows around 80,000 clones, more than 70% of them singletons. V was clipped by 3 bases and J by 1 base; unmatched bases: 0. Germline-derived CDR1 and CDR2 are SQVTM and ANQGSEA. The CDR3 loop spans 13 amino acids. The sequence was collected from a woman aged 45-65 years in good health. The J gene is TRBJ2-3, the V gene TRBV29-1; 8 bases agree with TRBD2. Material for sequencing was blood. In DNA form, the CDR3 reads TGCAGCGTTGAGCGGGGGGGCACAGATACGCAGTATTTT. Translating gives CSVERGGTDTQYF.